The clone carrying this T cell receptor beta chain has just a few counts. Its specificity is unknown. This specimen includes other DNA sequences encoding the same CDR3. The PCR used 60 Vbeta and 13 Jbeta primers. Assay used: immunoSEQ multiplex PCR; TCRdb lists only in-frame clones, some missing. The sample holds fewer than 150,000 clones, 70% to 75% seen once. The germline V gene has CDR1 SGHDT and CDR2 YYEEEE. CDR3 length: 17 amino acids. V was clipped by 2 bases and J by 0 bases, with 15 bases between them. The data were obtained in a study of cytomegalovirus exposure and HLA in healthy donors. Study results and limitations: A later analysis appeared to link common viral pathogens to several of the most significant clusters. For most TCR beta V segments, an earlier analysis put the productive rate at about 90% or about 30% of the time. A list of 150 to 200 TCR beta chains associated with cytomegalovirus was given.

The sequence was obtained from a man aged 25 to 40 in good health and CMV-seronegative. This chain uses TRBV5-6 with TRBJ2-1; possibly TRBD2 for D (5 bases). Sequencing input: PBMCs. CDR3 residues: CASSFLPGTHSYNEQFF. For the CDR3, the DNA is TGTGCCAGCAGCTTCTTGCCGGGAACCCACTCCTACAATGAGCAGTTCTTC.